Presented here are 15 T cell receptor beta chains from one specimen sequenced in a study of CD8 T cells in ankylosing spondylitis. The antigens for these receptors are not known. TCRdb re-called the 5' RACE reads with MiXCR, one entry per CDR3 protein. The data show about 800,000 distinct CDR3 sequences, with roughly 12% seen just once and 0.51% held by the top ten. Study observations and caveats: Apparently characteristic of ankylosing spondylitis blood was a TCR beta motif (about 8 highly homologous variants).

What was sequenced was blood, either unsorted or a sorted T cell fraction (not recorded which). These TCRs come from a male donor with ankylosing spondylitis.

This clonotype was detected only a few times. The chain uses TRBV7-9 and TRBJ2-2, with D hard to call. The CDR3 is 13 residues long. Deletions cut 4 bases from V and 5 bases from J, with 8 bases between. Germline loops: CDR1 SEHNR, CDR2 FQNEAQ (reference sequence). The CDR3 loop is CASSSPPTGELFF. The CDR3, as DNA: TGTGCCAGCAGCTCCCCCCCGACCGGGGAGCTGTTTTTT.

This clonotype appeared a few times. The rearrangement uses TRBV20-1 and TRBJ2-1, with D perhaps matching TRBD2 (6 bases). Trimming cost V 7 bases and J 7 bases, with 20 bases left between them. CDR1 DFQATT and CDR2 SNEGSKA come from the germline V gene (reference sequence). The CDR3 sequence is 14 residues long. The CDR3 loop is CSGIRDSVSNEQFF. CDR3 coding DNA: TGCAGTGGCATCCGGGACTCCGTGTCAAATGAGCAGTTCTTC.

This clonotype was counted between two and nine times. The CDR3 DNA follows: TGCGCCAGCAGCCAAACAGGGAGCTCCTACAATGAGCAGTTCTTC. This translates into CASSQTGSSYNEQFF. This chain connects TRBV5-1 to TRBJ2-1; weak D call: TRBD1 (6 bases). With 4 bases removed from V and 0 bases from J, the gap between germline ends came to 11 bases. Germline CDR1 is SGHRS and CDR2 is YFSETQ. This CDR3 is built from 15 residues.

The chain links TRBV4-2 to TRBJ2-7; perhaps TRBD2 as D (6 bases). The CDR3 runs 19 residues. Germline values: CDR1 LGHNA, CDR2 YNFKEQ. Deletions cut 7 bases from V and 0 bases from J, with 28 bases between. CDR3 residues: CASTLAGPGGRLSSYEQYF. As DNA, the CDR3 is TGTGCCAGCACCCTTGCGGGACCTGGCGGGCGATTAAGCTCCTACGAGCAGTACTTC.

The chain recombines TRBV5-1 with TRBJ2-5, with 7 bases lining up with TRBD1. The CDR3 runs 13 residues. With 4 bases clipped from V and 5 bases from J, the junction kept 5 bases outside the gene matches. The germline gives CDR1 SGHRS, CDR2 YFSETQ. The CDR3 sequence is CASSASTGETQYF. CDR3 DNA: TGCGCCAGCAGCGCCTCGACAGGGGAGACCCAGTACTTC.

The chain joins TRBV18 to TRBJ2-7; tentative D call: TRBD2 (6 bases). Germline lookup yields CDR1 KGHSH and CDR2 LQKENI. The V gene lost 2 bases and the J gene lost 7 bases, with 21 bases spanning the gap. The CDR3 contains 16 residues. The CDR3 here is CASSPSVSGRRGEQYF. The CDR3 nucleotides are TGTGCCAGCTCACCATCAGTGTCGGGGCGACGGGGGGAGCAGTACTTC.

Only a few counts were recorded for this clonotype. This sequence joins TRBV10-3 and TRBJ2-7; 8 positions agree with TRBD2. CDR1 and CDR2 from the germline V gene are ENHRY and SYGVKD. This CDR3 comprises 16 residues. V lost 2 bases to trimming and J lost 3 bases; unmatched junction nucleotides: 9. CDR3 DNA sequence: TGTGCCATCAGTGAGCAAAGCGGGAGAATTAGCTACGAGCAGTACTTC. Protein product: CAISEQSGRISYEQYF.

CDR3 bases: TGTGCCACCAGTGAGAGGGGAGGGAGCTCCTACAATGAGCAGTTCTTC. Translation gives CATSERGGSSYNEQFF. The genes are TRBV24-1 and TRBJ2-1; 7 bases line up with TRBD2. The CDR3 is made up of 16 amino acids. The germline V gene has CDR1 KGHDR and CDR2 SFDVKD. J lost 0 bases, V lost 4 bases, and 5 bases had no gene match.

This chain links TRBV7-6 with TRBJ1-4; weak D call: TRBD1 (5 bases). CDR3 length equals 15 residues. Germline lookup yields CDR1 SGHVS and CDR2 FNYEAQ. V was shortened by 7 bases and J by 4 bases, with 16 bases between the two germline ends. This CDR3 reads CASTQMGQDNEKLFF. The CDR3 DNA follows: TGTGCCAGCACCCAGATGGGGCAGGATAATGAAAAACTGTTTTTT.

V and J are TRBV28 and TRBJ1-1; D is uncertain. V lost 7 bases and J 1 base, leaving 13 bases between the germline ends. The germline CDR1 and CDR2 sequences are MDHEN and SYDVKM. This CDR3 has 14 amino acids. The CDR3 DNA follows: TGTGCCAGCATGAGGGCAGGCGAGAACACTGAAGCTTTCTTT. Its protein product is CASMRAGENTEAFF. Complete variable domain (other parts from reference TRBV28 and TRBJ1-1): DVKVTQSSRYLVKRTGEKVFLECVQDMDHENMFWYRQDPGLGLRLIYFSYDVKMKEKGDIPEGYSVSREKKERFSLILESASTNQTSMYLCASMRAGENTEAFFGQGTRLTVV.

This clonotype occurred a few times. Germline and junction disagree at one end, which may indicate a read error. This chain uses TRBV28 with TRBJ1-2, with 7 bases identical to TRBD1. This CDR3 has 11 residues. Per germline, CDR1 MDHEN and CDR2 SYDVKM. This CDR3 reads CASSIFRQGHF. CDR3 bases: TGTGCCAGCAGCATTTTCCGACAGGGCCACTTC.

This clonotype was counted only a few times. The genes are TRBV6-2 or TRBV6-3 and TRBJ2-5; D is perhaps TRBD1 (5 bases). In germline, CDR1 is MNHEY, CDR2 SVGEGT. Trimming cost V 6 bases and J 3 bases, with 17 bases left between them. This CDR3 has 15 amino acids. Here the CDR3 reads CASSPLDSDEETQYF. In DNA form, the CDR3 reads TGTGCCAGCAGCCCCTTAGACAGCGATGAAGAGACCCAGTACTTC.

This sequence joins TRBV7-2 and TRBJ1-2; 7 bases match TRBD1. Germline CDR1 SGHTA, CDR2 FQGNSA. This CDR3 is 14 amino acids long. J gave up 2 bases and V 5 bases, and 5 bases lay outside the gene matches. This CDR3 is CASSMGQRNYGYTF. The DNA for the CDR3 is TGTGCCAGCAGCATGGGACAGAGGAACTATGGCTACACCTTC.

Many counts were recorded for this clonotype. The chain has TRBV20-1 and TRBJ1-1; D unclear. From germline, CDR1 is DFQATT and CDR2 SNEGSKA (reference sequence). The CDR3 extends over 14 amino acids. Trimming left V 3 bases short and J 4 bases short, with 15 bases between. CDR3 sequence (DNA): TGCAGTGCTAGGGGTCGGCGAGGTATCACTGAAGCTTTCTTT. Encoded protein: CSARGRRGITEAFF.

The sample holds a few counts of this clonotype. The V gene is TRBV7-2, the J gene TRBJ2-7, with D maybe TRBD2 (6 bases). The length of the CDR3 is 15 residues. CDR1 is SGHTA, CDR2 FQGNSA, per germline. Trimming removed 1 base at V and 4 bases at J, with 14 bases between. This CDR3 reads CASSLGVGGRYEQYF. The CDR3 coding sequence is TGTGCCAGCAGCTTAGGTGTGGGGGGTAGGTACGAGCAGTACTTC.